This TCR beta chain stems from a study of cytomegalovirus exposure and HLA in healthy donors. In germline, CDR1 is LNHDA, CDR2 SQIVND (reference sequence). V lost 3 bases to trimming and J lost 3 bases, with 5 bases between them. CDR3 length: 12 residues. PCR primers comprised 60 Vbeta and 13 Jbeta primers. The repertoire was sequenced with immunoSEQ multiplex PCR; TCRdb's copy has only in-frame clones and lacks some. The listing records roughly 60,000 clones. Findings and limits, study-wide: Only CMV serostatus was available as immune exposure information. In a later analysis, V- and J-gene trimming of beta chains associated with a DCLRE1C missense variant, replicated independently.

A word on this clone: The antigen is not known.

The sequence was obtained from a young woman in good health and CMV-seronegative. Source material: PBMCs. This sequence joins TRBV19 and TRBJ1-2; no clear D gene. CDR3 loop: CASSIGDYGYTF. CDR3 DNA: TGTGCCAGTAGTATCGGGGACTATGGCTACACCTTC.